This TCR beta chain was obtained from a study of OX40 agonist ivuxolimab in advanced cancers. On the study more broadly: People in dose escalation had one of these cancers: hepatocellular carcinoma, melanoma, renal cell or head and neck cancer. General study findings and limits: Undetermined was the antigen specificity of the expanded peripheral T cells.

Sequencing was performed with immunoSEQ multiplex PCR; in TCRdb, only in-frame clones are kept and a portion is missing. The sample includes 55,000 to 75,000 clones, 80% to 90% of them seen just once. Sampling times: baseline, cycle 4 day 1, cycle 7 day 1. On this clone itself: The antigen remains unidentified.

The CDR3 covers 14 residues. The germline V gene encodes CDR1 MRHNA and CDR2 SNTAGT. Trimming cost V 3 bases and J 11 bases, with 14 bases left between them. The V gene is TRBV6-4, the J gene TRBJ1-6; D not resolved. The source was CD4+ or CD8+ T cells sorted from blood, collected in a trial of the OX40 agonist ivuxolimab. The clonotype originates from an adult with an advanced solid tumor such as melanoma, head and neck, liver or kidney cancer. The CDR3 nucleotides are TGTGCCAGCAGTGAAATGGGCCCCGGTACACCCCTCCACTTT. This encodes CASSEMGPGTPLHF.